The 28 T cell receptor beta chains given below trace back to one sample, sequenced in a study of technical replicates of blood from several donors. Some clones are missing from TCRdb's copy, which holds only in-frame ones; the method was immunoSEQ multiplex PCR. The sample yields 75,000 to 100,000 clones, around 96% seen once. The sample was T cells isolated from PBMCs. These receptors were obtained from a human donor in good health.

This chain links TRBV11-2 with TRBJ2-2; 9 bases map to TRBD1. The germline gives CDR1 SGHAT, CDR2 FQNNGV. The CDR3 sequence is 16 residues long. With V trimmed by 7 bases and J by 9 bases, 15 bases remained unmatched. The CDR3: CASNVVYGTGHRELFF. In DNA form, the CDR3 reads TGTGCCAGCAACGTTGTGTACGGGACAGGGCACCGGGAGCTGTTTTTT.

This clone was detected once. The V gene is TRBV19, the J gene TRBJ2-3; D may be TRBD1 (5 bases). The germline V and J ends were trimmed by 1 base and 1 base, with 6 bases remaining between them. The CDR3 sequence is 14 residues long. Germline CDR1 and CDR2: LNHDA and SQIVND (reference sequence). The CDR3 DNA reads TGTGCCAGTAGTATAGGGGGCGGCACAGATACGCAGTATTTT. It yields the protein CASSIGGGTDTQYF. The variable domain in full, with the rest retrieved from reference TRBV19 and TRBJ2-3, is DGGITQSPKYLFRKEGQNVTLSCEQNLNHDAMYWYRQDPGQGLRLIYYSQIVNDFQKGDIAEGYSVSREKKESFPLTVTSAQKNPTAFYLCASSIGGGTDTQYFGPGTRLTVL.

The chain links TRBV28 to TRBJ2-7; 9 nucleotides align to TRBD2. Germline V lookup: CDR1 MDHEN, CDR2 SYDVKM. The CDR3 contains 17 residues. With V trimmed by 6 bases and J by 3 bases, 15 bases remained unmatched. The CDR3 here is CASSPQYPREGFYEQYF. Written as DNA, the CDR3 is TGTGCCAGCAGCCCCCAGTACCCGCGGGAGGGGTTCTACGAGCAGTACTTC.

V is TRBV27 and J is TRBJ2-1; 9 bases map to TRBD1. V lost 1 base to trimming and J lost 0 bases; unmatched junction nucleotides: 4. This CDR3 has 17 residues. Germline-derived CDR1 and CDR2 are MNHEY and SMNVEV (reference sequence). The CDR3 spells CASSLYGTGSSYNEQFF. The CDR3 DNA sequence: TGTGCCAGCAGTTTATACGGGACAGGGAGCTCCTACAATGAGCAGTTCTTC.

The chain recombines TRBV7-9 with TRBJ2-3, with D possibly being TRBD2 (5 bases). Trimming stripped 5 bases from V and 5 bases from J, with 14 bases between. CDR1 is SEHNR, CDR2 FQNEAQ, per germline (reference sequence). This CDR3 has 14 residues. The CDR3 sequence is CASSPASRGDTQYF. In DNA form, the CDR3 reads TGTGCCAGCAGCCCGGCTTCTCGGGGAGATACGCAGTATTTT.

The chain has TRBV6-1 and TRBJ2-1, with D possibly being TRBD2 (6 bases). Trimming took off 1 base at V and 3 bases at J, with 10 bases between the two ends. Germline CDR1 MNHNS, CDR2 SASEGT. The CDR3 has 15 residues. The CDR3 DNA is TGTGCCAGCAGTGAAGGCGCGGGACTCTACAATGAGCAGTTCTTC. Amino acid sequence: CASSEGAGLYNEQFF.

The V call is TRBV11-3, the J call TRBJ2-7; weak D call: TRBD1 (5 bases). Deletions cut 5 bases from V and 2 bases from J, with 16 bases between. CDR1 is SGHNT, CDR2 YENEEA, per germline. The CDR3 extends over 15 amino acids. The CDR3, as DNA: TGTGCCAGCAGCCAACTGACAGCACCAGCCTACGAGCAGTACTTC. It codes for CASSQLTAPAYEQYF.

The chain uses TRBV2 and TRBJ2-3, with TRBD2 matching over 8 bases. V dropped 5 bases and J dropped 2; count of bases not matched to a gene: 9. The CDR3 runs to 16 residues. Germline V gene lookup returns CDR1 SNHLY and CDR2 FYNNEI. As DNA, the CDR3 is TGTGCCAGCAGTCAATGGGCGGGGGGATCCACAGATACGCAGTATTTT. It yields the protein CASSQWAGGSTDTQYF. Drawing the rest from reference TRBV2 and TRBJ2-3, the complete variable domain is EPEVTQTPSHQVTQMGQEVILRCVPISNHLYFYWYRQILGQKVEFLVSFYNNEISEKSEIFDDQFSVERPDGSNFTLKIRSTKLEDSAMYFCASSQWAGGSTDTQYFGPGTRLTVL.

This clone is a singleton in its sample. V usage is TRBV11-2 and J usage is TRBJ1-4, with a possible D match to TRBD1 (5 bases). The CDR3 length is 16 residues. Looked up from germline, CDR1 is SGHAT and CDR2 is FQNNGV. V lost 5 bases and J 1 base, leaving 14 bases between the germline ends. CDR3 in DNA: TGTGCCAGCAGCACATCCCGGGGGAAAACTAATGAAAAACTGTTTTTT. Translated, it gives CASSTSRGKTNEKLFF.

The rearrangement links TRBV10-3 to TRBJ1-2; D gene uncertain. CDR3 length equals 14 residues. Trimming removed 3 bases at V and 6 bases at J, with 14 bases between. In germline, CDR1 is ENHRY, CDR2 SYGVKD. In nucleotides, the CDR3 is TGTGCCATCAGTGACCCGTTCCCGACTAATGGCTACACCTTC. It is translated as CAISDPFPTNGYTF.

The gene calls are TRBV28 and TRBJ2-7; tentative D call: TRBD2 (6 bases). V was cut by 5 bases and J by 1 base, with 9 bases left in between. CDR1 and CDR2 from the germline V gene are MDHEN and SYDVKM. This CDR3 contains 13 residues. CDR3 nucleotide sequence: TGTGCCAGCAGTGCCGCGGGATCCTACGAGCAGTACTTC. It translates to CASSAAGSYEQYF.

The CDR3 region is CASSFERTQYF. CDR3 DNA sequence: TGTGCCAGCAGTTTTGAGAGAACCCAGTACTTC. V and J are TRBV28 and TRBJ2-5; unclear D gene. CDR3 length equals 11 residues. V was trimmed by 3 bases and J by 8 bases, leaving 7 bases between them. Germline V gene sequence: CDR1 MDHEN, CDR2 SYDVKM.

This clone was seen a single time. CDR3 nucleotides: TGTGCCAGCTCACCAGGTAGGCCCAGGGAGGGGCAGTACTTC. Protein sequence: CASSPGRPREGQYF. This chain links TRBV18 with TRBJ2-7, with 7 positions matching TRBD2. Germline CDR1 is KGHSH and CDR2 is LQKENI. The junction had 10 bases not matched to a gene; V was cut back by 2 bases and J by 9 bases. The CDR3 runs to 14 residues.

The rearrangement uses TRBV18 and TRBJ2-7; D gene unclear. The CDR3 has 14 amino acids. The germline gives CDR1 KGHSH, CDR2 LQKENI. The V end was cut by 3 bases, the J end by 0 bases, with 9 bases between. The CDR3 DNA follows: TGTGCCAGCTCACCGAATCCTAGCTCCTACGAGCAGTACTTC. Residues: CASSPNPSSYEQYF. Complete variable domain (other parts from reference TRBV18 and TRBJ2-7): NAGVMQNPRHLVRRRGQEARLRCSPMKGHSHVYWYRQLPEEGLKFMVYLQKENIIDESGMPKERFSAEFPKEGPSILRIQQVVRGDSAAYFCASSPNPSSYEQYFGPGTRLTVT.

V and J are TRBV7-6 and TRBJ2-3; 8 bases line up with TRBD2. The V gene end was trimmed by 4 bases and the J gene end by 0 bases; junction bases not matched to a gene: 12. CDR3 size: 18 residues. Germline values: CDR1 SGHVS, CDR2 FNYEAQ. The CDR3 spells CASSSGRTSQTSTDTQYF. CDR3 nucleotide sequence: TGTGCCAGCAGCTCAGGACGGACTAGCCAAACTAGCACAGATACGCAGTATTTT.

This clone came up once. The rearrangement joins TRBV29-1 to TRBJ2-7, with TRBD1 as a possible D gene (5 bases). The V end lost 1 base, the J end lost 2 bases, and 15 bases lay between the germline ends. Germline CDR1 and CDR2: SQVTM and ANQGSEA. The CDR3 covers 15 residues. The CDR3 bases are TGCAGCGTTGAAGTCGGTAGGGGTTTCCCCTACGAGCAGTACTTC. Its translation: CSVEVGRGFPYEQYF.

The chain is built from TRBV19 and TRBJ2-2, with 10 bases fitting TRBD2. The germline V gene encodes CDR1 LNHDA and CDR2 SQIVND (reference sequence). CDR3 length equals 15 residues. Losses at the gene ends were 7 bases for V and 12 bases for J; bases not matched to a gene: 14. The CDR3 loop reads CASTPVASGGQKLFF. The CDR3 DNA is TGTGCCAGTACCCCGGTGGCTAGCGGGGGACAGAAGCTGTTTTTT.

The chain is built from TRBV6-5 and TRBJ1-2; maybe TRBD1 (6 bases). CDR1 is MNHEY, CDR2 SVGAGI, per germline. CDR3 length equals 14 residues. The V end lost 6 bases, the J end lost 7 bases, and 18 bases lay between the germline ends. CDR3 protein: CASRTGTLPFGYTF. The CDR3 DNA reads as TGTGCCAGCAGAACCGGGACACTTCCCTTTGGCTACACCTTC.

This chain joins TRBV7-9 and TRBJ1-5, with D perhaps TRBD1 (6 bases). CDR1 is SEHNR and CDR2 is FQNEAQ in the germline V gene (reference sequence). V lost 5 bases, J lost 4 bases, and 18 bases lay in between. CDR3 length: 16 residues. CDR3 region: CASSPGGRDKNQPQHF. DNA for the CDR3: TGTGCCAGCAGCCCCGGAGGCCGGGACAAGAATCAGCCCCAGCATTTT.

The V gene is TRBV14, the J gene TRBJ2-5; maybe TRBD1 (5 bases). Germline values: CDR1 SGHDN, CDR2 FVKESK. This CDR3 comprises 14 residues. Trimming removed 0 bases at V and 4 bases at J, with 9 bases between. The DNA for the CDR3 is TGTGCCAGCAGCCAAGATTCAGGGTCAGAGACCCAGTACTTC. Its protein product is CASSQDSGSETQYF.

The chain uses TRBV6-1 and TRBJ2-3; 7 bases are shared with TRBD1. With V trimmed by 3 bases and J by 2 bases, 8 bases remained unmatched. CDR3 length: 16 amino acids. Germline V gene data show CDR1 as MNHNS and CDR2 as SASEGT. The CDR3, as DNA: TGTGCCAGCAGTGAGATGGGACAGAAATTCACAGATACGCAGTATTTT. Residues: CASSEMGQKFTDTQYF.

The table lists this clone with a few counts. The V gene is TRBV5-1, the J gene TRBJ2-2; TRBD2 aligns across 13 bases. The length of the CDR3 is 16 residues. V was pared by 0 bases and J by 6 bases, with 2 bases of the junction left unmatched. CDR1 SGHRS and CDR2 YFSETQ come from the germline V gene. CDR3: CASSLAGLAGAGELFF. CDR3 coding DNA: TGCGCCAGCAGCTTGGCCGGACTAGCGGGGGCCGGGGAGCTGTTTTTT.

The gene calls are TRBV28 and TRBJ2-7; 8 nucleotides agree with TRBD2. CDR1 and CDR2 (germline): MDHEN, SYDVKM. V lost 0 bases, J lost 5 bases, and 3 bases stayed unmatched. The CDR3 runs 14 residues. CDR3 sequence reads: CASSLWAGGHEQYF. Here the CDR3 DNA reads TGTGCCAGCAGTTTATGGGCGGGGGGACACGAGCAGTACTTC.

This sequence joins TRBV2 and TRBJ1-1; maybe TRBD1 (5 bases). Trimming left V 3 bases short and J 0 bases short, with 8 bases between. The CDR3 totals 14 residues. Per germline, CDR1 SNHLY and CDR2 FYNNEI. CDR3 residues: CASSDQGLNTEAFF. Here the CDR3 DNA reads TGTGCCAGCAGTGACCAGGGTCTGAACACTGAAGCTTTCTTT.

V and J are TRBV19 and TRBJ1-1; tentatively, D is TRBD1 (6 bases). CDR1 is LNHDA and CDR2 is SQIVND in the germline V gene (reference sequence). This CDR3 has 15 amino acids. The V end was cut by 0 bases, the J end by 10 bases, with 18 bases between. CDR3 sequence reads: CASSIDRAGVAGAFF. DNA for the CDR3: TGTGCCAGTAGTATAGACAGGGCAGGGGTTGCTGGAGCTTTCTTT. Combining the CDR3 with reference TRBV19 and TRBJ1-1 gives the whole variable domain DGGITQSPKYLFRKEGQNVTLSCEQNLNHDAMYWYRQDPGQGLRLIYYSQIVNDFQKGDIAEGYSVSREKKESFPLTVTSAQKNPTAFYLCASSIDRAGVAGAFFGQGTRLTVV.

CDR3: CATADRPTGADTQYF. The CDR3 bases are TGTGCCACCGCGGACAGGCCCACCGGGGCAGATACGCAGTATTTT. V gene TRBV19 combines with J gene TRBJ2-3, with 7 bases aligning to TRBD1. This CDR3 comprises 15 residues. In germline, CDR1 is LNHDA, CDR2 SQIVND (reference sequence). Losses at the gene ends were 10 bases for V and 4 bases for J; bases not matched to a gene: 14.

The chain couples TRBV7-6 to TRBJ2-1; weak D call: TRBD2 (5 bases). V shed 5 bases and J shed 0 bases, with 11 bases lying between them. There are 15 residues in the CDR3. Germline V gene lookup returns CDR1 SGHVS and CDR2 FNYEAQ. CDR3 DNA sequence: TGTGCCAGCAGCCATAGCGTAAGCTCCTACAATGAGCAGTTCTTC. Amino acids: CASSHSVSSYNEQFF.

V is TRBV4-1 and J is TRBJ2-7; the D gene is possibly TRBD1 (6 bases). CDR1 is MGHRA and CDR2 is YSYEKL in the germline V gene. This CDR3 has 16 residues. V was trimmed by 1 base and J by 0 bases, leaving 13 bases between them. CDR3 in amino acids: CASSQAGTSLSYEQYF. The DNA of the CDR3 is TGCGCCAGCAGCCAAGCCGGGACATCTCTCTCCTACGAGCAGTACTTC.